These T cell receptor beta chains were read from a single sample in a study of cytomegalovirus exposure and HLA in healthy donors. The assay was immunoSEQ multiplex PCR, and TCRdb's table has in-frame clones only and misses some. The top ten hold 5% to 7.5% of the sample, which has some 160,000 clones, 84% seen once. Sequencing was done on a sample of PBMCs. These receptors originate from a man aged 50-60 years in good health and CMV-seropositive. CDR3s include the opening cysteine and the closing phenylalanine or tryptophan. A D gene is named only where the DNA matches it firmly. Not every row has a clone size; where given, it reads once, few, many or a size class.

v_gene	j_gene	d_gene	abundance	CDR3nt	CDR3aa
TRBV6-6	TRBJ2-1	TRBD2	NA	TGTGCCAGCAGAGGACTAGCGGGCGACTACAATGAGCAGTTCTTC	CASRGLAGDYNEQFF
TRBV28	TRBJ2-2	TRBD2	NA	TGTGCCAGCACCCCCCGAGCGGGAGTAAGCCTCGGGGAGCTGTTTTTT	CASTPRAGVSLGELFF
TRBV19	TRBJ1-5	NA	NA	TGTGCCAGTAGTCCGGGCGGAGCCAGGAGGCTTGCCCAGCATTTT	CASSPGGARRLAQHF
TRBV9	TRBJ2-2	TRBD1	NA	TGTGCCAGCAGCGTCCTATCACAGGGGGCCGGGGAGCTGTTTTTT	CASSVLSQGAGELFF
TRBV18	TRBJ1-4	NA	NA	TGTGCCAGCTCACCACCGACCCGGGGAGTTGGTGAAAAACTGTTTTTT	CASSPPTRGVGEKLFF
TRBV5-1	TRBJ2-3	TRBD2	NA	TGCGCCAGCAGCCCAGGCGGGGGGGCAGCGCAAGATACGCAGTATTTT	CASSPGGGAAQDTQYF
TRBV10-2	TRBJ1-2	NA	NA	TGCGCCAGCAGTGTGGTTCCGGGACAAGTTAACTATGGCTACACCTTC	CASSVVPGQVNYGYTF
TRBV5-4	TRBJ1-3	NA	NA	TGTGCCAGCAGCTTGGGTCAGGGAAGAAACACCATATATTTT	CASSLGQGRNTIYF
TRBV5-1	TRBJ2-1	NA	NA	TGCGCCAGCAGCTCGGGAGTTAACCTAGGGAGCTCCTACAATGAGCAGTTCTTC	CASSSGVNLGSSYNEQFF
TRBV7-2	TRBJ2-1	TRBD2	NA	TGTGCCAGCAGCCTATCCGGGACTAGTAGGTTTGAGCAGTTCTTC	CASSLSGTSRFEQFF
TRBV5-1	TRBJ1-2	NA	NA	TGCGCCAGCAGCTGGGCCCAGCGGGACCGGCGAGACTATGGCTACACCTTC	CASSWAQRDRRDYGYTF
TRBV2	TRBJ2-3	TRBD2	NA	TGTGCCACCATGGGCGGGGGGGACTCCACAGATACGCAGTATTTT	CATMGGGDSTDTQYF
TRBV12-5	TRBJ1-1	NA	NA	TGTGCTAGTGGTCCGCAGGGATGGGACACTGAAGCTTTCTTT	CASGPQGWDTEAFF
TRBV7-6	TRBJ2-1	TRBD1	NA	TGTGCCAGCAGCTTAAAGCCTCCTGGGACAGGGGTAGTCAATGAGCAGTTCTTC	CASSLKPPGTGVVNEQFF
TRBV5-1	TRBJ1-4	NA	few	TGCGCCAGCAGCTTGGGGGCATCAACTAATGAAAAACTGTTTTTT	CASSLGASTNEKLFF
TRBV7-2	TRBJ1-1	NA	NA	TGTGCCAGCAGCCCAGCCCCCTCCCGACTCTTAGCTTTCTTT	CASSPAPSRLLAFF
TRBV19	TRBJ2-5	NA	NA	TGTGCCAGTAGTATAGGCTCTGGGGGCCCAAGAGAGACCCAGTACTTC	CASSIGSGGPRETQYF
TRBV15	TRBJ1-2	NA	few	TGTGCCACCAGCGCAGGAGGGACCGGGTATGGCACCTTC	CATSAGGTGYGTF
TRBV14	TRBJ2-3	TRBD2	NA	TGTGCCAGCAGCCAAGGTCTGTCGGGAGGGGGATCAGATACGCAGTATTTT	CASSQGLSGGGSDTQYF
TRBV2	TRBJ2-7	NA	once	TGTGCCAGCAGCCCAGGCGTCTACGAGCAGTACTTC	CASSPGVYEQYF
TRBV5-1	TRBJ1-1	TRBD1	NA	TGCGCCAGCAGCTTGGGCGGGACAGTCCGTACAGATAACGAAGCTTTCTTT	CASSLGGTVRTDNEAFF
TRBV9	TRBJ2-1	TRBD2	NA	TGTGCCAGCAGCGTGGGGACTAGCGGGAGGGCCGACAATGAGCAGTTCTTC	CASSVGTSGRADNEQFF
TRBV9	TRBJ1-5	TRBD1	few	TGTGCCAGCAGCGTAGATGGACAGGGGGGGGATCAGCCCCAGCATTTT	CASSVDGQGGDQPQHF
TRBV9	TRBJ1-2	NA	NA	TGTGCCAGCAGCCTCCGTCCAGGCACAAACCATAACTATGGCTACACCTTC	CASSLRPGTNHNYGYTF
TRBV14	TRBJ2-5	TRBD2	once	TGTGCCAGCAGCCCTTTAGCGGGAGGGGAGACCCAGTACTTC	CASSPLAGGETQYF
TRBV5-1	TRBJ2-3	NA	NA	TGCGCCAGCAGCTTGTACAGCGGGTCCGATACGCAGTATTTT	CASSLYSGSDTQYF
TRBV5-4	TRBJ1-1	TRBD1	NA	TGTGCCAGCAGGCCCAGACAGGGACTGAACACTGAAGCTTTCTTT	CASRPRQGLNTEAFF
TRBV7-9	TRBJ1-1	NA	NA	TGTGCCAGCAGCTTATTGTCCCGAGACACTGAAGCTTTCTTT	CASSLLSRDTEAFF